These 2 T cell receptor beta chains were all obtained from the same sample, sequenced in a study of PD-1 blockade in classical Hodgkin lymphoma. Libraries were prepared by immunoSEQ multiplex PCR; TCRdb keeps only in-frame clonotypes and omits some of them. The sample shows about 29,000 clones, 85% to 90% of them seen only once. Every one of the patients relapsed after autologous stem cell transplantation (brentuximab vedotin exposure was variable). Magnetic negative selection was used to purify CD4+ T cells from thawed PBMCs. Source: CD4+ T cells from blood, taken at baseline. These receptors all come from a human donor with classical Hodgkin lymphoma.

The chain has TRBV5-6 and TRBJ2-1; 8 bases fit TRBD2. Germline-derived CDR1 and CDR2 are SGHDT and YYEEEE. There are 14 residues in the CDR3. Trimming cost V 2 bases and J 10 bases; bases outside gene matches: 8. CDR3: CASSLYSGIGEQFF. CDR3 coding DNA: TGTGCCAGCAGCTTATATAGCGGGATAGGGGAGCAGTTCTTC.

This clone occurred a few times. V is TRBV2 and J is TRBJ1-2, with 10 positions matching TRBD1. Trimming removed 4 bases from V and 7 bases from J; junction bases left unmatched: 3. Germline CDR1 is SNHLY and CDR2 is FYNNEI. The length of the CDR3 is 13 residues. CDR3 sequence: CASSGQGAGGYTF. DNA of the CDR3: TGTGCCAGCAGTGGACAGGGGGCTGGTGGCTACACCTTC.